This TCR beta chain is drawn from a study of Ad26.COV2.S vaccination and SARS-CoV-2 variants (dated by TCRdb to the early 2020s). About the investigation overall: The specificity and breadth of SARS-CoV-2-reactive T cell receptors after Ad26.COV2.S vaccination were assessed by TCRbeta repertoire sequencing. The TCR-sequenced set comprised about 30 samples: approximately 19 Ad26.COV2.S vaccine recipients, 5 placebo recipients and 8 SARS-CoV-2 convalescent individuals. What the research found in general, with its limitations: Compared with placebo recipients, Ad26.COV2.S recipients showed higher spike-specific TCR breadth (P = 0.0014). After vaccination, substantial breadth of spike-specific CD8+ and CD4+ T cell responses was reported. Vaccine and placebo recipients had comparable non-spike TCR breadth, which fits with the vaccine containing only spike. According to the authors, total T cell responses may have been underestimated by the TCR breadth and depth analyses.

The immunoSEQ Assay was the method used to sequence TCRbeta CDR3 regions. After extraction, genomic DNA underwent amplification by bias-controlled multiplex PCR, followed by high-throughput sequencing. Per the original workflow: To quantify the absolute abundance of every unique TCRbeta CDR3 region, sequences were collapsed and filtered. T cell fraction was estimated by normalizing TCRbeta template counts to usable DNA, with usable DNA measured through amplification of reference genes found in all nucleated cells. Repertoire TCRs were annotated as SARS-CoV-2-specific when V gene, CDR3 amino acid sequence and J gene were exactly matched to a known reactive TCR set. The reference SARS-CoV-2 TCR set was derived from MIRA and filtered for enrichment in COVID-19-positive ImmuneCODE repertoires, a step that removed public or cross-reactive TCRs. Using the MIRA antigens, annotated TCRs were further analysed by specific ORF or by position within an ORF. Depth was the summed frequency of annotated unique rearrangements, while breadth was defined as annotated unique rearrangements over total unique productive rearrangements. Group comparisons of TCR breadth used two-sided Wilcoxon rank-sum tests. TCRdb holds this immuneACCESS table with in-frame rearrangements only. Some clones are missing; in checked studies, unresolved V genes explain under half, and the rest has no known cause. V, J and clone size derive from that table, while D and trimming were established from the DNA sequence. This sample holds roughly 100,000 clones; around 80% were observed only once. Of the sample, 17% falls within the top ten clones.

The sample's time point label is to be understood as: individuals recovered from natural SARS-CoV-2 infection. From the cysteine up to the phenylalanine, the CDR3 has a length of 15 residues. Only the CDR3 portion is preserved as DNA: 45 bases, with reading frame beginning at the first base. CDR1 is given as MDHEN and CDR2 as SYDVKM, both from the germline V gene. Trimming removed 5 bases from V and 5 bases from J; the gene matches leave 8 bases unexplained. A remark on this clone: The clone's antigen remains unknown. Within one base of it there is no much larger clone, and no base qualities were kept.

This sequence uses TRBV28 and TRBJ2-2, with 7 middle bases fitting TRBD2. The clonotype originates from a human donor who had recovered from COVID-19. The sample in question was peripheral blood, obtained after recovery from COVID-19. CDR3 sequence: CASSAPAGRTGELFF. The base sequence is TGTGCCAGCAGTGCCCCAGCGGGGCGGACCGGGGAGCTGTTTTTT.